This T cell receptor beta chain comes out of a study of T cell clusters in autoimmune cytopenias (dated by TCRdb to between 2017 and 2020). Background for the entire study: Healthy donor controls had a mean age of around 52 years and a median age of around 60 years, with about half of the roughly 40 female. Per sample, TRB sequencing gave a median depth of about 54,000 reads and a median of approximately 2,500 distinct TRB clonotypes. Alongside healthy, CLL and autoimmune hepatitis controls, autoimmune cytopenia patients had their peripheral blood TRB and IGH repertoires sequenced at active disease and again during treatment follow-up. The goal of the study was to determine whether autoimmune cytopenia patients have a disease-specific immune repertoire signature that could serve as a blood-based biomarker. For primary cytopenia the controls were 25 age-matched healthy donors, whereas for secondary cytopenia the controls were about 13 age-matched CLL patients. Autoimmune hepatitis repertoires were compared with those of about two dozen age- and sex-matched healthy donors.

TRB rearrangements were amplified by multiplex PCR following a touch-down protocol, with the TRB-A and TRB-B primer pools mixed in one tube. Two consecutive PCR reactions with Phusion HS II polymerase added Illumina adapters and sample indices to the amplicons. Amplicons were gel-purified with the NucleoSpin Gel and PCR Clean-up kit, then quantified by Qubit and quality-checked on an Agilent 2100 Bioanalyzer. Libraries were sequenced on an Illumina MiSeq using 600-cycle, single-indexed, paired-end runs. Regarding the original processing steps: Alignment and assembly of TRB reads were performed with MiXCR version 2.1.12 and the default MiXCR reference library. A clone was defined by each unique CDR3 nucleotide sequence, and analysis was restricted to productive sequences with at least two reads. Repertoire diversity was assessed by alpha-parameterized diversity profiles (alpha 0 to 5), including Shannon (alpha 1) and Simpson (alpha 2) indices, computed with an R script. The tcR package was used to compute combinatorial TRB VJ usage, which was then compared between cohorts by principal component analysis with ade4. Using GLIPH, TCRbeta CDR3s were clustered on pairs of cohorts matched for age and read depth, and a Wilcoxon test was used to compare cluster frequencies. After TCRdb reprocessed the reads, each CDR3 protein sequence was kept as one row, without DNA. The V and J calls here are based on TCRdb, not the publication. The table for this sample lists some 4,000 distinct CDR3 sequences. Jointly, the top ten make up about 15% of the sample.

On the study overall, not on this receptor specifically: Almost three-fold more exclusive TRB clusters were observed in healthy donors than in active autoimmune hepatitis patients, consistent with an autoimmunity-wide signature. The T cell clusters were defined only in silico, and the functional role of the clusters still needed to be validated experimentally. GLIPH results suggested that primary autoimmune cytopenia patients were missing physiological T cell clusters, with 51 clusters found only in healthy donors compared with 17 found only in patients. The cluster-lack signature was not seen for secondary cytopenia versus CLL, apparently masked by the dominant lymphoma-associated repertoire. TRB repertoire shifts, with less even repertoires in secondary cytopenia and CLL, mostly reflected lymphoma bias rather than autoimmunity.

A count is missing, but by frequency this clonotype is medium-sized (0.01 to 0.1%). Its antigen is still unknown. For each sample, TRB amplification used 200 to 250 ng of peripheral blood genomic DNA, equal to 35,000 to 40,000 genome equivalents. The germline V gene sets CDR1 to SQVTM and CDR2 to ANQGSEA. CDR3 length: 11 amino acids, cysteine to phenylalanine. No DNA sequence was recorded. These data were also filed under a second study, of T cell repertoires in aging, cancer and after chemotherapy. Per that second paper: Donors were distributed across six age groups ranging from 30 or younger to 70 or older, with at least three individuals included per group. Healthy donor control TCR repertoires were recorded over several months to years and showed clear clonal overlap across re-sampling. The complete dataset included 8 million to 9 million TCR reads. Compared with age-matched healthy donors, untreated patients with either hematological or solid cancers had significantly lower TCR diversity in the blood along with higher clonality. In healthy donors, the decline in TCR diversity with age was mainly explained by loss of richness, whereas in cancer patients loss of evenness was also found to contribute. In both cancer cohorts, median generation probability rose over the chemotherapy interval, which suggests that the repertoire was reconstituted through rebound thymic output. The authors noted that the repertoire data do not allow conclusions about immunological memory after chemotherapy. Peripheral blood TCR beta repertoires from healthy donors and cancer patients were profiled to examine immunoaging and T cell reconstitution after chemotherapy. A cohort of more than 200 cancer patients (approximately 90 with hematological and approximately 120 with solid cancers) was assembled, and about 95 healthy donors were included as a reference group. MiXCR versions 2.12 and 3.0.5 were used to process the TRB sequences. The repertoire metrics were Shannon diversity, evenness, clonality (defined as one minus evenness), and alpha-parameterized diversity profiles covering alpha 0 to 5. The IGoR algorithm was used to calculate generation probabilities for clones in the paired samples taken before and after chemotherapy.

The receptor chain draws on TRBV29-1 and TRBJ1-1. This TCR came from a human donor in good health. Sequenced input: peripheral blood. The CDR3 in this case is CSARENTEAFF.